This entry describes one T cell receptor beta chain. The CDR3 covers 17 residues. The data were obtained in a study of molecular identifiers for immune sequencing clone quantification. TCRdb re-called the PCR reads through MiXCR, storing one row per CDR3 protein. The sample lists approximately 500,000 distinct CDR3 sequences; 25% were seen once. Material for sequencing was naive CD8+ T cells from blood, with Jurkat cell RNA spiked in. Stated subset: FACS-sorted CD8+CD4-CCR7+CD45RA+ naive T cells. V and J are TRBV1 and TRBJ1-5. TRBV1 is a recognized pseudogene. This sequence was found in a human donor in good health. Some libraries in this study had Jurkat cell RNA spiked in. CDR3 nucleotide sequence: TGCACCAGCAGCCAAGTGTATCCATACGTAACTTATCCGCCCCAGCATTTT. Its protein product is CTSSQVYPYVTYPPQHF.